Following are 3 T cell receptor beta chains from one sample sequenced in a study of CD8+CD57+ T cells in acquired aplastic anemia. The use of genomic DNA as template underpinned the TCR beta VDJ and CDR3 profiling. Via MiXCR, TCRdb re-called the reads, giving one row per CDR3 protein. In the table there are approximately 380,000 distinct CDR3 sequences, 55% to 70% of which are singletons. The sequenced sample consisted of sorted CD4+, CD8+, or CD8+CD57+ T cells (not recorded which) from PBMCs. These receptors all stem from a human donor in good health, serving as a control.

The chain uses TRBV5-6 and TRBJ2-1; no clear D gene. CDR3 length equals 16 residues. V shed 5 bases and J shed 6 bases, with 21 bases lying between them. The germline V gene encodes CDR1 SGHDT and CDR2 YYEEEE. The CDR3 sequence is CASSTVDRVAPNEQFF. The CDR3 nucleotides are TGTGCCAGCAGTACCGTAGATCGGGTTGCCCCCAATGAGCAGTTCTTC.

The chain uses TRBV7-8 and TRBJ1-1; the D gene is possibly TRBD1 (5 bases). V was shortened by 5 bases and J by 4 bases, with 17 bases between the two germline ends. The CDR3 spans 15 residues. Germline CDR1 and CDR2: SGHVS and FQNEAQ. CDR3 residues: CASSVRANRFTEAFF. CDR3 bases: TGTGCCAGCAGCGTCAGGGCAAATCGATTCACTGAAGCTTTCTTT.

J is TRBJ2-5 and V is TRBV28; TRBD2 matches 11 bases. The CDR3 runs 15 residues. V shed 1 base and J 6 bases; nucleotides not matched to a gene: 4. The germline V gene encodes CDR1 MDHEN and CDR2 SYDVKM. The CDR3 loop reads CASSLYSGGAQTQYF. CDR3 in DNA: TGTGCCAGCAGTTTATATAGCGGGGGGGCCCAGACCCAGTACTTC.